The rows below give T cell receptor beta chains drawn from one sample of a study of blood T cell repertoires in COVID-19. Data came from immunoSEQ multiplex PCR; TCRdb stores just in-frame clones and leaves some out. This sample yields under 500,000 clones, of which around 87% are seen a single time; more than 0.95% belongs to the top ten. The sequenced sample consisted of PBMCs or T cells enriched from blood (not recorded which). All receptors derive from a man younger than 45 who had recovered from COVID-19. CDR3s include the opening cysteine and the closing phenylalanine or tryptophan. The D gene is left open where the match is weak. Part of the rows lack a size; the others show once, few, many or a class for expanded clones.

abundance	d_gene	j_gene	v_gene	CDR3aa	CDR3nt
.	.	TRBJ1-5	TRBV7-2	CASSVQGFSTQPQHF	TGTGCCAGCAGCGTACAGGGTTTCTCCACTCAGCCCCAGCATTTT
.	TRBD2	TRBJ2-1	TRBV30	CAWTQREGRPFF	TGTGCCTGGACCCAACGGGAGGGTCGGCCGTTCTTC
once	.	TRBJ2-3	TRBV4-2	CASSRPADTTDTQYF	TGTGCCAGCAGCCGACCAGCGGATACAACAGATACGCAGTATTTT
few	TRBD1	TRBJ1-2	TRBV18	CASSPLDRVDNYGYTF	TGTGCCAGCTCACCTCTGGACAGGGTGGATAACTATGGCTACACCTTC
.	.	TRBJ1-2	TRBV19	CASSPGQRRTIGYTF	TGTGCCAGTAGCCCCGGACAGCGACGCACTATTGGCTACACCTTC
.	.	TRBJ2-7	TRBV6-6	CASSRSKTRFSSYEQYF	TGTGCCAGCAGCCGATCGAAAACCAGATTCAGCTCCTACGAGCAGTACTTC
.	TRBD2	TRBJ2-5	TRBV11-3	CASSRGLGGQETQYF	TGTGCCAGCAGCCGCGGTTTGGGGGGGCAAGAGACCCAGTACTTC
.	.	TRBJ2-2	TRBV3-1/TRBV3-2	CASSQRVAGRNTGELFF	TGTGCCAGCAGCCAGCGAGTCGCTGGGAGGAACACCGGGGAGCTGTTTTTT
.	TRBD1	TRBJ1-2	TRBV5-4	CASSLASGGDYGYTF	TGTGCCAGCAGCTTGGCTTCAGGGGGAGACTATGGCTACACCTTC
.	.	TRBJ2-7	TRBV19	CASSISPLYEQYF	TGTGCCAGTAGTATTTCCCCCCTCTACGAGCAGTACTTC
.	.	TRBJ2-7	TRBV2	CASSEAAGSSYEQYF	TGTGCCAGCAGTGAAGCGGCCGGGAGCTCCTACGAGCAGTACTTC
once	.	TRBJ2-7	TRBV12-3/TRBV12-4	CASSFRGYEQYF	TGTGCCAGCAGTTTTAGGGGCTACGAGCAGTACTTC
.	TRBD1	TRBJ1-1	TRBV27	CASTLRQGNTEAFF	TGTGCCAGCACCCTAAGACAGGGGAACACTGAAGCTTTCTTT
.	.	TRBJ1-3	TRBV3-1/TRBV3-2	CASSQAGVGNTIYF	TGTGCCAGCAGCCAGGCAGGGGTCGGAAACACCATATATTTT
.	TRBD2	TRBJ2-1	TRBV7-6	CASSTLAGTTYNEQFF	TGTGCCAGCAGCACCCTAGCGGGGACTACCTACAATGAGCAGTTCTTC
.	.	TRBJ1-2	TRBV4-1	CASSPQGSHGYTF	TGCGCCAGCAGCCCTCAGGGGTCGCATGGCTACACCTTC
.	TRBD1	TRBJ2-5	TRBV10-2	CASTVGRGKVETQYF	TGCGCCAGCACAGTCGGCAGGGGGAAAGTAGAGACCCAGTACTTC
.	TRBD2	TRBJ2-4	TRBV24-1	CATSDPTSGKNIQYF	TGTGCCACCAGTGACCCTACTAGCGGAAAAAACATTCAGTACTTC
.	TRBD2	TRBJ2-1	TRBV7-3	CASSPGTSGRELFF	TGTGCCAGCAGCCCCGGGACTAGCGGGAGAGAGCTGTTCTTC
.	TRBD2	TRBJ2-2	TRBV12-5	CARDNSGRGTGELFF	TGTGCTAGAGATAATAGCGGGAGGGGAACCGGGGAGCTGTTTTTT
.	TRBD1	TRBJ1-4	TRBV4-1	CASSQGDRGSLNEKLFF	TGCGCCAGCAGCCAAGGGGACAGGGGCTCGCTTAATGAAAAACTGTTTTTT
.	.	TRBJ1-4	TRBV30	CAWTKQQATNEKLFF	TGTGCCTGGACTAAGCAGCAGGCCACTAATGAAAAACTGTTTTTT
.	.	TRBJ1-1	TRBV6-5	CASRAALRSNTEAFF	TGTGCCAGCAGGGCGGCCTTGCGTTCGAACACTGAAGCTTTCTTT
.	TRBD1	TRBJ2-2	TRBV6-5	CASNRGYLGSGELFF	TGTGCCAGCAACAGGGGTTATCTTGGATCCGGGGAGCTGTTTTTT
.	.	TRBJ2-7	TRBV28	CASSLLLGYEQYF	TGTGCCAGCAGTTTACTGCTAGGCTACGAGCAGTACTTC
.	.	TRBJ1-2	TRBV30	CAWNHLGGDYGYTF	TGTGCCTGGAACCACCTGGGGGGGGACTATGGCTACACCTTC
.	.	TRBJ1-1	TRBV27	CASSPVVISGTTTEAFF	TGTGCCAGCAGTCCGGTCGTCATATCCGGGACAACCACTGAAGCTTTCTTT
.	TRBD1	TRBJ1-2	TRBV29-1	CSVEQGPYGYTF	TGCAGCGTCGAACAGGGGCCCTATGGCTACACCTTC
.	.	TRBJ2-1	TRBV3-1/TRBV3-2	CASSQGPGSNEQFF	TGTGCCAGCAGCCAAGGACCCGGGTCCAATGAGCAGTTCTTC
.	TRBD2	TRBJ2-7	TRBV27	CASSLKGLGYYEQYF	TGTGCCAGCAGTTTAAAAGGACTAGGATACTACGAGCAGTACTTC
.	TRBD2	TRBJ2-3	TRBV27	CASRLAGVQTDTQYF	TGTGCCAGCAGACTAGCGGGAGTGCAGACAGATACGCAGTATTTT
.	.	TRBJ1-1	TRBV6-5	CASSTTVEGTEAFF	TGTGCCAGCAGTACTACCGTGGAGGGAACTGAAGCTTTCTTT
.	.	TRBJ1-5	TRBV7-8	CASSYQGLMWPQHF	TGTGCCAGCAGCTATCAGGGGTTAATGTGGCCCCAGCATTTT
.	TRBD1	TRBJ2-7	TRBV28	CASSLFGTEYEQYF	TGTGCCAGCAGTTTATTCGGGACAGAGTACGAGCAGTACTTC